The clone carrying this T cell receptor (beta chain) was picked up many times. TCRdb processed the 5' RACE reads anew with MiXCR; each CDR3 protein has one entry. The sample lists about 63,000 distinct CDR3 sequences; around 15% were seen once. The sample comes from a study of T cells of healthy individuals. V was trimmed by 6 bases and J by 0 bases, leaving 5 bases between them. This CDR3 region has 12 residues. Germline CDR1 and CDR2: MRHNA and SNTAGT. The TCR sequence derives from a human donor in good health. The chain employs TRBV6-4 and TRBJ1-1; unclear D gene. The CDR3 protein is CASSPMNTEAFF. The CDR3 nucleotides are TGTGCCAGCAGCCCGATGAACACTGAAGCTTTCTTT.